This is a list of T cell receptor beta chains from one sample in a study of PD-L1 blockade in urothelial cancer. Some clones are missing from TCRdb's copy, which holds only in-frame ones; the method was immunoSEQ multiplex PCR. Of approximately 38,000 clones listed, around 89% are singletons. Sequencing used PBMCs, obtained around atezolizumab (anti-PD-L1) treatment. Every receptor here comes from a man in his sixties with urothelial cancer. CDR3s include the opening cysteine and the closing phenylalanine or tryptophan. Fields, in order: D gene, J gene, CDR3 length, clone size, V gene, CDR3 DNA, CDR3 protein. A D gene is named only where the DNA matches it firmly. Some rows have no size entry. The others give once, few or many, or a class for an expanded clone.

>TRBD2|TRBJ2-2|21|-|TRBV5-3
TGTGCCAGAAGAGGCCACCCGGGACTAGCGGGAGGGGAACGGCTCCCCGGGGAGCTGTTTTTT
CARRGHPGLAGGERLPGELFF
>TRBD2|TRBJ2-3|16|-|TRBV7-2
TGTGCCAGCAGCCACACTAGCGGGGGGGGCACAGATACGCAGTATTTT
CASSHTSGGGTDTQYF
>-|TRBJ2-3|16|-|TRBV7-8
TGTGCCAGCAGCTTAGGTTGGGGGGAGGGGGCAGATACGCAGTATTTT
CASSLGWGEGADTQYF
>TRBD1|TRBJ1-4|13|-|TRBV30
TGTGCCCGGACAGGGGCGGCTAATGAAAAACTGTTTTTT
CARTGAANEKLFF
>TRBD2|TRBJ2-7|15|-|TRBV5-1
TGCGCCAGCAGCTTGGGGACTAGCGGGAGTCACGAGCAGTACTTC
CASSLGTSGSHEQYF
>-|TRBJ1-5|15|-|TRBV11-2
TGTGCCAGCAGCTCCGGAGTGTATAGCAATCAGCCCCAGCATTTT
CASSSGVYSNQPQHF
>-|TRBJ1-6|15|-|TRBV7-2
TGTGCCAGCAGCGTTGACAGTAACTATAATTCACCCCTCCACTTT
CASSVDSNYNSPLHF
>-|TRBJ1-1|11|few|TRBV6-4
TGTGCCAGCAACCCACAGGGCGAAGCTTTCTTT
CASNPQGEAFF
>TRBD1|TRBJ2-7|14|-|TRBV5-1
TGCGCCAGCAGCACGGACAGGGGGTACAACGAGCAGTACTTC
CASSTDRGYNEQYF
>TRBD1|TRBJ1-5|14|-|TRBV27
TGTGCCAGCAGAAGACAGGGGTATGGACAGCCCCAGCATTTT
CASRRQGYGQPQHF
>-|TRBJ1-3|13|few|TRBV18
TGTGCCAGCTCACCCATCGCAGTGGACACCATATATTTT
CASSPIAVDTIYF
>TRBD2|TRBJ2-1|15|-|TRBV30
TGTGCCTTGACAATGACTAGCGGGTCCTTCGGTGAGCAGTTCTTC
CALTMTSGSFGEQFF
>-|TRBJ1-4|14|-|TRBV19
TGTGCCAGTAGTATTGGTGGGGCAGGAGAAAAACTGTTTTTT
CASSIGGAGEKLFF
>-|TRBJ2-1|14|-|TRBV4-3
TGCGCCAGCAGCCAAGGGCTACTAGTGGATGAGCAGTTCTTC
CASSQGLLVDEQFF
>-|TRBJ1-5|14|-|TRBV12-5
TGTGCTAGTGGTCCTCTAGAGGCGGGTCAGCCCCAGCATTTT
CASGPLEAGQPQHF
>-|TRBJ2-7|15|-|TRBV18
TGTGCCAGCTCGCTGACAGGACCTTCGCCCTACGAGCAGTACTTC
CASSLTGPSPYEQYF
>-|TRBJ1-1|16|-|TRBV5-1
TGCGCCAGCAGCCAAATTGACAGTTTCTCGAACACTGAAGCTTTCTTT
CASSQIDSFSNTEAFF
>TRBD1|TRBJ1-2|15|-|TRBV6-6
TGTGCCAGCAGGAAGGGCACAGGGGCAAACTATGGCTACACCTTC
CASRKGTGANYGYTF
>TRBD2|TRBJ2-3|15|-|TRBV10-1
TGCGCCAGCAGTGCAAGGACTAGCGGCACAGATACGCAGTATTTT
CASSARTSGTDTQYF
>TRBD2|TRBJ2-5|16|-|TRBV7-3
TGTGCCAGCAGCTCTCGACTAGCGGGGGGCCAAGAGACCCAGTACTTC
CASSSRLAGGQETQYF
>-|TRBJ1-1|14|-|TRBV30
TGTGCCTGGAGTGTAACGGGTTTATTGACTGGAGCTTTCTTT
CAWSVTGLLTGAFF
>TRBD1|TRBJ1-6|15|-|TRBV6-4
TGTGCCAGCAGTGAAACCAGACAGGGACTGGCACCCCTCCACTTT
CASSETRQGLAPLHF
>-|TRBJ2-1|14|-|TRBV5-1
TGCGCCAGCTCCCCACCCAGCGCCTACAATGAGCAGTTCTTC
CASSPPSAYNEQFF
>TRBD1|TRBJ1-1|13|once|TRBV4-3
TGCGCCAGCAGTGACAGGGGGAACACTGAAGCTTTCTTT
CASSDRGNTEAFF
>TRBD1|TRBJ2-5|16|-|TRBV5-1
TGCGCCAGCAGCCCCAGGGGGATCTCCTTCCAAGAGACCCAGTACTTC
CASSPRGISFQETQYF
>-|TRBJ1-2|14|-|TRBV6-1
TGTGCCAGCAGGGCTGGGGGGGCACGCTATGGCTACACCTTC
CASRAGGARYGYTF
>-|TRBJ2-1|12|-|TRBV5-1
TGCGCCAGCAGCGGCTCAGGGGCTGAGCAGTTCTTC
CASSGSGAEQFF
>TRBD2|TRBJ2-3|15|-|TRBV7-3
TGTGCCAGCAGCCGGAGCGGGGGGGCTCGAGATACGCAGTATTTT
CASSRSGGARDTQYF
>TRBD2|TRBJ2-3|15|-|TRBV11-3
TGTGCCAGCAGCTCCCGGGGTAGCGGGAGCGATACGCAGTATTTT
CASSSRGSGSDTQYF
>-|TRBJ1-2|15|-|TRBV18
TGTGCCAGCTCACAAGGACAGAGCCCTAACTATGGCTACACCTTC
CASSQGQSPNYGYTF
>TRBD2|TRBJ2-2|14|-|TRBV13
TGTGCCAGCAGCTTACGGGGGGGGCCCGGGGAGCTGTTTTTT
CASSLRGGPGELFF
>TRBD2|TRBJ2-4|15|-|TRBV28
TGTGCCACCCTGGTTGGGGGGGAAGCCAAAAACATTCAGTACTTC
CATLVGGEAKNIQYF
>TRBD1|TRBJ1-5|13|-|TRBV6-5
TGTGCCAGCCAGGGGGACAGCAATCAGCCCCAGCATTTT
CASQGDSNQPQHF
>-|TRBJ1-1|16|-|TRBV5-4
TGTGCCAGCAGCTCAGGGACACTAATTGCGAACACTGAAGCTTTCTTT
CASSSGTLIANTEAFF
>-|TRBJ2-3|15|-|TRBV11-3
TGTGCCAGCAGCCCGAGTGGCGCCTACAGCGATACGCAGTATTTT
CASSPSGAYSDTQYF
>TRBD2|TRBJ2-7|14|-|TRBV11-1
TGTGCCAGCAGCCCTACTAGCGGGAGACCCGAGCAGTACTTC
CASSPTSGRPEQYF
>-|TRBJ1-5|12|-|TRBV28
TGTGCCAGTGCACTAATTAATCAGCCCCAGCATTTT
CASALINQPQHF
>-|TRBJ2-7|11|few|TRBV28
TGTGCCAGCCGACAGAACTACGAGCAGTACTTC
CASRQNYEQYF
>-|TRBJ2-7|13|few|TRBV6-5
TGTGCCAGCAGTTTAGCACGACGTAACGAGCAGTACTTC
CASSLARRNEQYF
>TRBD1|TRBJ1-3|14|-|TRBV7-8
TGTGCCAGCAGCCCAACAGGGGAGGGAAACACCATATATTTT
CASSPTGEGNTIYF
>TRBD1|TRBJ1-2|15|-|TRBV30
TGTGCCTGGAGGACCTCCGGGACAGCGTTGTATGGCTACACCTTC
CAWRTSGTALYGYTF
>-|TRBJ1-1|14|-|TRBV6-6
TGTGCCAGCAGACTGGGGGGGGCGAACACTGAAGCTTTCTTT
CASRLGGANTEAFF
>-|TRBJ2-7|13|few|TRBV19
TGTGCCAGTAGTATAGACGGGGGCTACGAGCAGTACTTC
CASSIDGGYEQYF
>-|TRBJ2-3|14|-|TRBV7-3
TGTGCCAGCAGCTTATTGAGAGGGTCAGATACGCAGTATTTT
CASSLLRGSDTQYF
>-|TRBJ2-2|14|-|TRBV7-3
TGTGCCAGCAGTGCGGGAATGAACACCGGGGAGCTGTTTTTT
CASSAGMNTGELFF
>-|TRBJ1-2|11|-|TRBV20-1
TGCAGTGCTACCAGGGTTGGTGGCTACACCTTC
CSATRVGGYTF
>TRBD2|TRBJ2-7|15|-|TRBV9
TGTGCCAGCAGCGTAGACACGGGAGGAGGCTACGAGCAGTACTTC
CASSVDTGGGYEQYF
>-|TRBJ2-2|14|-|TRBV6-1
TGTGCCAGCAGCAACTATCTCCCCACCGGGGAGCTGTTTTTT
CASSNYLPTGELFF
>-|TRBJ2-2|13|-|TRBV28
TGTGCCAGCAGTTGGGGACTTTCCGGGGAGCTGTTTTTT
CASSWGLSGELFF
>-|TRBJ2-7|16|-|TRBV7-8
TGTGCCAGCAGCTTAGAAAGAAGGGCAGGGTTCTACGAGCAGTACTTC
CASSLERRAGFYEQYF
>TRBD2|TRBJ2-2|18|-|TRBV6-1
TGTGCCAGCAGTGAAACAGGGCAGACTAGCGGGTACACCGGGGAGCTGTTTTTT
CASSETGQTSGYTGELFF
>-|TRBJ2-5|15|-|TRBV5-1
TGCGCCAGCAGCCCGCTTTGGGACAACCAAGAGACCCAGTACTTC
CASSPLWDNQETQYF
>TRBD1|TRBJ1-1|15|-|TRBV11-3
TGTGCCAGCAGCACCCGACAGGGCTTGAACACTGAAGCTTTCTTT
CASSTRQGLNTEAFF
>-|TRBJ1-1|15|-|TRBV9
TGTGCCAGCAGCGGGCACAGGGATGGGAAGACTGAAGCTTTCTTT
CASSGHRDGKTEAFF
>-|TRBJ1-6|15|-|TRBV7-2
TGTGCCAGCAGCCTCACCGGGGGGGGTAATTCACCCCTCCACTTT
CASSLTGGGNSPLHF
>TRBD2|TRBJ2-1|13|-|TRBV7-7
TGTGCTAGCAGCCGGGGAGGGGTAGATGAGCAGTTCTTC
CASSRGGVDEQFF
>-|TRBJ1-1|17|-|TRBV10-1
TGCGCCAGCAGGCCTCAATCAGGAATCGGGGGGAACACTGAAGCTTTCTTT
CASRPQSGIGGNTEAFF